These 4 T cell receptor beta chains were all obtained from the same sample, sequenced in a study of cytomegalovirus exposure and HLA in healthy donors. The PCR was carried out with 60 Vbeta primers and 13 Jbeta primers. Here immunoSEQ multiplex PCR was the method, and the copy in TCRdb shows in-frame clones only, minus some. The sample holds 150,000 to 200,000 clones, around 68% seen once. The sequencing sample was made of PBMCs. The receptor source for this set is a man aged 45 to 65 in good health and CMV-seronegative.

V and J are TRBV6-5 and TRBJ1-4, with D maybe TRBD1 (5 bases). The CDR3 has 15 residues. Germline CDR1 and CDR2: MNHEY and SVGAGI. With 6 bases removed from V and 4 bases from J, the gap between germline ends came to 15 bases. CDR3 bases: TGTGCCAGCAGACCTGACAGAGCTCATAATGAAAAACTGTTTTTT. Its protein is CASRPDRAHNEKLFF.

The chain combines TRBV7-8 with TRBJ2-7; the D gene is possibly TRBD1 (6 bases). Germline CDR1 and CDR2: SGHVS and FQNEAQ. The CDR3 covers 13 residues. V lost 5 bases and J 4 bases, leaving 12 bases between the germline ends. CDR3 loop: CASSPDRGYEQYF. In DNA, the CDR3 is TGTGCCAGCAGCCCGGACAGAGGATACGAGCAGTACTTC.

This clone was detected once. The rearrangement uses TRBV19 and TRBJ1-2; D is unresolved. This CDR3 has 13 residues. V lost 6 bases and J lost 2, with 10 bases in between. Germline V gene lookup returns CDR1 LNHDA and CDR2 SQIVND (reference sequence). CDR3 in amino acids: CASRESLNYGYTF. CDR3 in DNA: TGTGCCAGTAGGGAGAGCTTAAACTATGGCTACACCTTC. Looking up the rest from reference TRBV19 and TRBJ1-2 gives the full variable domain: DGGITQSPKYLFRKEGQNVTLSCEQNLNHDAMYWYRQDPGQGLRLIYYSQIVNDFQKGDIAEGYSVSREKKESFPLTVTSAQKNPTAFYLCASRESLNYGYTFGSGTRLTVV.

The rearrangement joins TRBV9 to TRBJ2-6, with no clear D. CDR3 length: 15 residues. CDR1 and CDR2 (germline): SGDLS, YYNGEE. V was cut by 0 bases and J by 1 base, with 5 bases left in between. The CDR3: CASSVAGSGANVLTF. The DNA for the CDR3 is TGTGCCAGCAGCGTAGCAGGTTCTGGGGCCAACGTCCTGACTTTC.